This T cell receptor (beta chain) emerged from a study of OX40 agonist ivuxolimab in advanced cancers. Study background: Partial responses occurred in Three dose-escalation patients, one with hepatocellular carcinoma and two with cutaneous melanoma.

Systemic immunosuppression or a history of autoimmune disease excluded patients. The assay was immunoSEQ multiplex PCR, and TCRdb's table has in-frame clones only and misses some. The sample has tens of thousands of clones, around 89% seen once; the top ten hold about 6.3%. Study-level findings and limits: Antigen specificity remained undetermined for the expanded peripheral T cells. Among T cells, CD8+ cells averaged more expanded clones than CD4+ cells.

The V and J ends lost 0 bases and 4 bases, in that order; junction bases with no gene match: 10. The length of the CDR3 is 19 residues. The germline V gene has CDR1 MNHNS and CDR2 SASEGT. With respect to this clone: Antigen specificity is unknown.

The starting material was CD4+ or CD8+ T cells sorted from blood, obtained in a trial of the OX40 agonist ivuxolimab. The V call is TRBV6-1, the J call TRBJ1-6, with 9 bases lining up with TRBD1. The sequence derives from an adult with an advanced solid tumor such as melanoma, head and neck, liver or kidney cancer. DNA for the CDR3: TGTGCCAGCAGTGAAGCTCCGGGACAGGGAGGGCAATATAATTCACCCCTCCACTTT. Encoded protein: CASSEAPGQGGQYNSPLHF.